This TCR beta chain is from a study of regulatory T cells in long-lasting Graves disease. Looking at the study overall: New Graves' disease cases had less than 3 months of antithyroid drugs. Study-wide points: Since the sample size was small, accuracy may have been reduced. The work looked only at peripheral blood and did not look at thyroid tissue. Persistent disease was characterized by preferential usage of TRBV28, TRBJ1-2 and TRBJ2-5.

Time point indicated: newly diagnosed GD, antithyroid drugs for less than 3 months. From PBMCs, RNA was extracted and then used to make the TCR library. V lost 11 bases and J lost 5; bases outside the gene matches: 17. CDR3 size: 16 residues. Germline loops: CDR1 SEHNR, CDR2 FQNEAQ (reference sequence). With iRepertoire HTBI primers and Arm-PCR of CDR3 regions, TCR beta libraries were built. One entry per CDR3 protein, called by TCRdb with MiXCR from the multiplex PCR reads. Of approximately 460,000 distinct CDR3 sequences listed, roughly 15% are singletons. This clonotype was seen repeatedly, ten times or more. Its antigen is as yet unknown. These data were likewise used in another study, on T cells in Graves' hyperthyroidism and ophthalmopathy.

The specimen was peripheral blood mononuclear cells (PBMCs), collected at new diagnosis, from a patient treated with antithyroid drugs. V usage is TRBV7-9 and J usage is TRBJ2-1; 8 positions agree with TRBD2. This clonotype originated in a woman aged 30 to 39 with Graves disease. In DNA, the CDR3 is TGTGCCTTTTCGCCTAAACGGGAGGGCGGAGACAATGAGCAGTTCTTC. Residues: CAFSPKREGGDNEQFF.